The T cell receptor (beta chain) described here comes from a study of blood T cells in healthy people across ages. Findings and caveats of the study: When set beside aged donors, long-lived donors presented more naive CD4+ cells and higher diversity. TCR beta diversity per million T cells fell roughly linearly with age.

A J-beta primer mix and a sample-barcoded 5' primer were used in a second PCR of roughly 6 to 11 cycles. Any given sample supplied a minimum of 3 million CDR3-containing paired-end reads. One entry per CDR3 protein results from TCRdb running MiXCR on the 5' RACE reads. The sample includes hundreds of thousands of distinct CDR3 sequences, nearly 60% of them seen just once. With regard to this clonotype: Its antigen is unidentified.

The germline V gene encodes CDR1 MNHEY and CDR2 SMNVEV (reference sequence). CDR3 length: 16 residues. V was pared by 4 bases and J by 0 bases, with 3 bases of the junction left unmatched. This receptor was obtained from a man aged 30 to 39 in good health. The rearrangement links TRBV27 to TRBJ2-4, with TRBD2 identical over 10 bases. Sequencing was performed on blood. CDR3 in amino acids: CASSSRLAGAKNIQYF. CDR3 sequence (DNA): TGTGCCAGCAGTTCCCGACTAGCGGGAGCCAAAAACATTCAGTACTTC.